This T cell receptor beta chain was profiled in a study of T-cell memory formation after mild COVID-19. With 7 bases removed from V and 5 bases from J, the gap between germline ends came to 7 bases. CDR1 and CDR2 from the germline V gene are MNHEY and SVGEGT. The length of the CDR3 is 11 residues. As to this clonotype: Its antigen remains unknown.

Study-wide results and limits: Chiefly within CM and EM were the contracting CD4+ clones; CD8+ ones were within EMRA.

5'RACE with constant-segment primers built TCRalpha and TCRbeta cDNA libraries with UMIs. TCRdb independently ran MiXCR on the 5' RACE reads; one entry per CDR3 protein. The sample consists of nearly 110,000 distinct CDR3 sequences, 13% to 15% of them appearing once. Material for sequencing was PBMCs or a T cell subset sorted from them (not recorded which). This receptor was obtained from a man aged 18-30 years who had mild COVID-19 (a few samples of this study predate the infection). Cell type and time point are not known. This chain uses TRBV6-2 or TRBV6-3 with TRBJ2-3; D gene unclear. The CDR3 loop is CASKAKDTQYF. For the CDR3, the DNA is TGTGCCAGCAAGGCGAAAGATACGCAGTATTTT.